This is a list of T cell receptor beta chains from one sample in a study of blood T cells in healthy people across ages. From the 5' RACE reads, TCRdb called clonotypes with MiXCR, one entry per CDR3 protein. The repertoire has roughly 1.6 million distinct CDR3 sequences, 30% to 35% of them found once; the top ten carry approximately 11%. Sequencing was carried out using blood. The receptor source for this set is a woman aged 25 to 39 in good health. Both conserved end residues are part of each CDR3. A D gene is named only where the DNA matches it firmly. Only part of the rows carry a size: once, few, many, or a class if the clone is expanded.

j_call: TRBJ1-1; d_call: -; clone_size: -; v_call: TRBV30; cdr3_aa: CAWSVGGPSTEAFF; cdr3_nt: TGTGCCTGGAGTGTGGGGGGGCCGAGCACTGAAGCTTTCTTT
j_call: TRBJ1-4; d_call: -; clone_size: -; v_call: TRBV20-1; cdr3_aa: CSARMFNEKLFF; cdr3_nt: TGCAGTGCTAGAATGTTTAATGAAAAACTGTTTTTT
j_call: TRBJ1-5; d_call: -; clone_size: many; v_call: TRBV4-1; cdr3_aa: CASSQERASGSGNQPQHF; cdr3_nt: TGCGCCAGCAGCCAAGAGCGGGCATCAGGATCTGGCAATCAGCCCCAGCATTTT
j_call: TRBJ2-1; d_call: TRBD2; clone_size: -; v_call: TRBV5-1; cdr3_aa: CASSLPSAGVANEQFF; cdr3_nt: TGCGCCAGCAGCTTGCCATCCGCGGGAGTAGCAAATGAGCAGTTCTTC
j_call: TRBJ1-2; d_call: -; clone_size: -; v_call: TRBV6-5; cdr3_aa: CASARGSGYGYTF; cdr3_nt: TGTGCCAGCGCGCGTGGATCGGGCTATGGCTACACCTTC
j_call: TRBJ2-1; d_call: -; clone_size: once; v_call: TRBV28; cdr3_aa: CASSPDDYNEQFF; cdr3_nt: TGTGCCAGCAGCCCGGACGACTACAATGAGCAGTTCTTC
j_call: TRBJ2-7; d_call: TRBD1; clone_size: few; v_call: TRBV6-1; cdr3_aa: CASSPDLGQGALRSYEQYF; cdr3_nt: TGTGCCAGCAGCCCAGACCTGGGACAGGGGGCATTAAGGTCCTACGAGCAGTACTTC
j_call: TRBJ1-1; d_call: TRBD1; clone_size: -; v_call: TRBV27; cdr3_aa: CASSKQGGRTEAFF; cdr3_nt: TGTGCCAGCAGTAAACAGGGGGGGAGGACTGAAGCTTTCTTT
j_call: TRBJ1-2; d_call: TRBD1; clone_size: -; v_call: TRBV7-9; cdr3_aa: CASSLVRSSWGQGYYGYTF; cdr3_nt: TGTGCCAGCAGCTTAGTCCGGTCCTCCTGGGGACAGGGATACTATGGCTACACCTTC
j_call: TRBJ1-5; d_call: -; clone_size: -; v_call: TRBV6-1; cdr3_aa: CASSEQGHQPQHF; cdr3_nt: TGTGCCAGCAGTGAGCAGGGGCATCAGCCCCAGCATTTT
j_call: TRBJ2-5; d_call: TRBD2; clone_size: -; v_call: TRBV7-9; cdr3_aa: CASSLGGLAGDMYQETQYF; cdr3_nt: TGTGCCAGCAGCTTAGGGGGACTAGCGGGGGACATGTACCAAGAGACCCAGTACTTC
j_call: TRBJ1-2; d_call: TRBD1; clone_size: -; v_call: TRBV4-1; cdr3_aa: CASSQGLRDRGDYGYTF; cdr3_nt: TGCGCCAGCAGCCAGGGCCTCCGGGACAGGGGAGACTATGGCTACACCTTC
j_call: TRBJ2-7; d_call: TRBD1; clone_size: many; v_call: TRBV29-1; cdr3_aa: CSAGTDTYEQYF; cdr3_nt: TGCAGCGCTGGGACAGATACCTACGAGCAGTACTTC
j_call: TRBJ2-1; d_call: -; clone_size: -; v_call: TRBV24-1; cdr3_aa: CATSDLGGGRDEQFF; cdr3_nt: TGTGCCACCAGTGACCTTGGGGGGGGGCGGGATGAGCAGTTCTTC
j_call: TRBJ2-7; d_call: TRBD2; clone_size: -; v_call: TRBV28; cdr3_aa: CASSLAGWVAGVSHEQYF; cdr3_nt: TGTGCCAGCAGTTTGGCTGGTTGGGTCGCGGGAGTGAGCCACGAGCAGTACTTC